What follows describes a single T cell receptor (beta chain). This CDR3 has 14 amino acids. Trimming cost V 3 bases and J 6 bases; bases outside gene matches: 2. Germline lookup yields CDR1 SGDLS and CDR2 YYNGEE. The data belong to a study of blood T cell repertoires in COVID-19. About the research overall: The origin of the acute and convalescent COVID-19 samples was the United States, Italy and Spain. In each case, the material was cDNA or gDNA derived from T cells, B-cell-depleted T cells, or PBMCs.

Original data processing: The assay estimated nucleated cells by amplifying reference gene primers. Sequenced by immunoSEQ multiplex PCR; TCRdb stores in-frame clones only, minus some. That table gives V, J and clone size, and the DNA gave D and trimming. The sample yields about 230,000 clones, approximately 82% seen once. The chain couples TRBV9 to TRBJ2-1; 11 bases map to TRBD2. Sequencing was carried out using peripheral blood. The sequence was obtained from a woman between 65 and 79 years old with active or convalescent COVID-19. The CDR3 protein is CASSATSGVNEQFF. DNA for the CDR3: TGTGCCAGCAGCGCGACTAGCGGGGTCAATGAGCAGTTCTTC.